The table lists the clone carrying this T cell receptor (beta chain) with a few counts. Its cognate antigen is unknown. This sample is part of a study of T cell repertoires in cytomegalovirus infection. TCRdb independently ran MiXCR on the reads; one entry per CDR3 protein. The data contain 450,000 to 600,000 distinct CDR3 sequences, roughly 42% of them singletons. The germline gives CDR1 SGHVS, CDR2 FQNEAQ. This CDR3 has 15 residues. V shed 10 bases and J shed 2 bases, with 21 bases lying between them. This TCR derives from a human donor in good health (CMV status not recorded). Some clones in this sample may be carry-over from other donors' samples. This specimen consisted of cultured PBMCs, obtained from culture after CMV antigen stimulation. The J gene is TRBJ2-7, the V gene TRBV7-8; possibly TRBD2 for D (7 bases). This CDR3 reads CATRGERGRAYEQYF. CDR3 DNA: TGTGCCACCCGGGGGGAGAGGGGGAGGGCCTACGAGCAGTACTTC.